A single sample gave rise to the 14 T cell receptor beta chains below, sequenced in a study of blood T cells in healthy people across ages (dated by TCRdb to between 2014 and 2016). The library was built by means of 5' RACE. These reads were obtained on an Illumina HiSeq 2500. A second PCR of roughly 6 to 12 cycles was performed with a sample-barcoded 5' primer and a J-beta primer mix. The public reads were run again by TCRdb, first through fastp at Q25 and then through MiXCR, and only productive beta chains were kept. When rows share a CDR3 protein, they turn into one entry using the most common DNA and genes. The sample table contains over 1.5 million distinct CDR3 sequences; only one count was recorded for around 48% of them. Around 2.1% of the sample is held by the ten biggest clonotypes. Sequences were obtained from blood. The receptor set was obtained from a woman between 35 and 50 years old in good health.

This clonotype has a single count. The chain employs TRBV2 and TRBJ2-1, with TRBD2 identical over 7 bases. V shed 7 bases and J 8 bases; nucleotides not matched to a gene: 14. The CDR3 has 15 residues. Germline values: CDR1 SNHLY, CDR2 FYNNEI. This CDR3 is CASMGSSGLRDEQFF. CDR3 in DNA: TGTGCCAGCATGGGCTCGTCGGGACTAAGGGATGAGCAGTTCTTC. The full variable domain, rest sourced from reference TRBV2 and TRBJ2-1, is EPEVTQTPSHQVTQMGQEVILRCVPISNHLYFYWYRQILGQKVEFLVSFYNNEISEKSEIFDDQFSVERPDGSNFTLKIRSTKLEDSAMYFCASMGSSGLRDEQFFGPGTRLTVL.

The CDR3 region is CASSYPNLGAQYF. CDR3 DNA: TGTGCCAGCAGTTATCCAAACCTAGGGGCGCAGTATTTT. This rearrangement joins TRBV6-2 or TRBV6-3 to TRBJ2-3, with D perhaps TRBD1 (5 bases). Germline V gives CDR1 MNHEY, CDR2 SVGEGT. V was shortened by 3 bases and J by 10 bases, with 14 bases between the two germline ends. CDR3 length equals 13 residues.

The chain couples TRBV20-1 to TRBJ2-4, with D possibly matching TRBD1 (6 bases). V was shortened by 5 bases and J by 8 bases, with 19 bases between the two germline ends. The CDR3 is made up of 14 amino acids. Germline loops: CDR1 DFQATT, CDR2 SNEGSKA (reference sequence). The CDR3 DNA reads TGCAGTGCTCACAGGACAGATACTACAGACATTCAGTACTTC. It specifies CSAHRTDTTDIQYF.

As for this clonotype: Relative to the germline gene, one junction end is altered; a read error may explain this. The CDR3 here is CASRLEGAKNIQYF. CDR3 nucleotide sequence: TGTGCCAGCAGATTAGAGGGGGCTAAAAACATTCAGTACTTC. This chain connects TRBV7-2 to TRBJ2-4, with 7 bases lining up with TRBD1. The CDR3 covers 14 residues. Germline assignment: CDR1 SGHTA and CDR2 FQGNSA.

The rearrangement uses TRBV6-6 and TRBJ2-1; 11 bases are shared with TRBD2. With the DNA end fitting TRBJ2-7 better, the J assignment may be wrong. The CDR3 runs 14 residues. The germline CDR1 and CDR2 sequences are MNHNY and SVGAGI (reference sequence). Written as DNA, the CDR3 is TGTGCCAGCAGAGGTAGCGGGGGGGAAAATGAGCAGTACTTC. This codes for CASRGSGGENEQYF.

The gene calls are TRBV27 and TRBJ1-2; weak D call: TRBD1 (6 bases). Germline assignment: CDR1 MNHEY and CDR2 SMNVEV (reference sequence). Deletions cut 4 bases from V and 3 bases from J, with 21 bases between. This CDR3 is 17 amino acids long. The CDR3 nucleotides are TGTGCCAGCAGTTCTCGTGGAGGGGGGAGGTTTGACTATGGCTACACCTTC. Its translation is CASSSRGGGRFDYGYTF.

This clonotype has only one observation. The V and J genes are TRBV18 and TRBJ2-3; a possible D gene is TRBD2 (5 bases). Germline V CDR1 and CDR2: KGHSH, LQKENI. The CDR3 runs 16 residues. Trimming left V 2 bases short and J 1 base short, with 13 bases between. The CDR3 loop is CASSPAYSAGTDTQYF. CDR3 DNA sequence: TGTGCCAGCTCACCAGCATATAGCGCCGGCACAGATACGCAGTATTTT.

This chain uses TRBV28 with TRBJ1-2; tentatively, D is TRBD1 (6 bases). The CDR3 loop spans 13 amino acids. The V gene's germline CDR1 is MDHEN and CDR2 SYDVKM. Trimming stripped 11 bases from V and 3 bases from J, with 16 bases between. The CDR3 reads CAGSGGSHYGYTF. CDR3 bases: TGTGCCGGGTCGGGGGGCTCCCACTATGGCTACACCTTC.

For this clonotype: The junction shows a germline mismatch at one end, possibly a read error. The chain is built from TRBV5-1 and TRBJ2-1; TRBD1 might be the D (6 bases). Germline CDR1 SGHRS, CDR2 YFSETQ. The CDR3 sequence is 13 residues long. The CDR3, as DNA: TGCGCCAGCAGCCAAGGACAGAACAATGGGCAGTTCTTC. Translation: CASSQGQNNGQFF. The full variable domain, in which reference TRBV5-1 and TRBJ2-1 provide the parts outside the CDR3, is KAGVTQTPRYLIKTRGQQVTLSCSPISGHRSVSWYQQTPGQGLQFLFEYFSETQRNKGNFPGRFSGRQFSNSRSEMNVSTLELGDSALYLCASSQGQNNGQFFGPGTRLTVL.

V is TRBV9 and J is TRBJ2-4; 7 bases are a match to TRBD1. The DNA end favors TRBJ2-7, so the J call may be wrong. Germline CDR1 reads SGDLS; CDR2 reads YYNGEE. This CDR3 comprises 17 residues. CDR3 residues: CASSSRGGQSFTYEQYF. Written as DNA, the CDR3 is TGTGCCAGCAGCTCCAGAGGGGGACAGTCCTTCACCTACGAGCAGTACTTC.

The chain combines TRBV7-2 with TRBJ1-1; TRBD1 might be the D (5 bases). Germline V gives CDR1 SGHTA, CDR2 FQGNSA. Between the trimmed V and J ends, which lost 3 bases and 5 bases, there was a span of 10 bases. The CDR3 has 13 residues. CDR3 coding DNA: TGTGCCAGCAGCTTCGAGGGGACGACTGAAGCTTTCTTT. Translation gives CASSFEGTTEAFF.

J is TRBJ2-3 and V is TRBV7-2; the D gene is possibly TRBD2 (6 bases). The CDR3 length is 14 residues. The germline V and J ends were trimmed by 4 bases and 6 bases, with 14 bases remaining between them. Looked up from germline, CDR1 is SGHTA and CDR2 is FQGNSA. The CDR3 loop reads CASSSRDLRDTQYF. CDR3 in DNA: TGTGCCAGCAGCTCGCGGGACTTAAGGGATACGCAGTATTTT.

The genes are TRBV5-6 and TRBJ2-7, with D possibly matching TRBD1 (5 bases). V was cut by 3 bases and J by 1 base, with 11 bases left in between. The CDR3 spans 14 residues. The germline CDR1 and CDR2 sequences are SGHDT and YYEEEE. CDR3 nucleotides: TGTGCCAGCAGCTCGACACAGGTATCCTACGAGCAGTACTTC. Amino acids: CASSSTQVSYEQYF.

Written as DNA, the CDR3 is TGCGCCAGCAGCGAGATAGCGGGGGCCGCTAATGAGCAGTTCTTC. Translation: CASSEIAGAANEQFF. V gene TRBV5-1 combines with J gene TRBJ2-1; TRBD2 agrees at 9 bases. The CDR3 loop spans 15 amino acids. Germline V gives CDR1 SGHRS, CDR2 YFSETQ. The J segment lost 7 bases and the V segment lost 4 bases, leaving 9 bases of the junction unmatched.